Here is one TCR beta chain with its context. Measured with immunoSEQ multiplex PCR; TCRdb has only the in-frame clones, and not every one. The sample shows around 120,000 clones, 60% to 85% of them seen only once. From germline, CDR1 is SEHNR and CDR2 FQNEAQ (reference sequence). V gave up 5 bases and J gave up 4 bases, with 14 bases separating them. The CDR3 runs 15 residues. This sample is part of a study of blood T cell repertoires in COVID-19. The sample was peripheral blood. The chain is built from TRBV7-9 and TRBJ1-4, with no clear D. The origin of this receptor is a man between 65 and 85 years old with acute or convalescent COVID-19. CDR3 in amino acids: CASSPYRENNEKLFF. In DNA, the CDR3 is TGTGCCAGCAGCCCCTACCGGGAAAATAATGAAAAACTGTTTTTT.